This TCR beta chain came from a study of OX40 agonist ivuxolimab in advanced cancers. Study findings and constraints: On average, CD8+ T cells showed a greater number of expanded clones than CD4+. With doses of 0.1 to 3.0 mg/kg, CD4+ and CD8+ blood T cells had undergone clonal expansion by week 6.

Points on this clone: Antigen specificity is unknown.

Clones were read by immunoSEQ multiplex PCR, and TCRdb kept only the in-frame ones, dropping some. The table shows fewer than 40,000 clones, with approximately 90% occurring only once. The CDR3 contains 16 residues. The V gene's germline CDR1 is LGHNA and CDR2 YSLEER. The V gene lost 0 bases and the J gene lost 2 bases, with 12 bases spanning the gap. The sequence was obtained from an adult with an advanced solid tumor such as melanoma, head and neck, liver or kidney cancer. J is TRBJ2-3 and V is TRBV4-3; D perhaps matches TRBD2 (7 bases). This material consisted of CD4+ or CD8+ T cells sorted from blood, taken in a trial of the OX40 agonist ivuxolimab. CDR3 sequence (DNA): TGCGCCAGCAGCCAAGATGGGGGGGGGCTCACAGATACGCAGTATTTT. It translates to CASSQDGGGLTDTQYF.